These T cell receptor beta chains were read from a single sample in a study of cytomegalovirus exposure and HLA in healthy donors. The protocol was immunoSEQ multiplex PCR, while the TCRdb copy is restricted to in-frame clones and leaves out a portion. The repertoire holds approximately 140,000 clones, with 55% to 70% as singletons. Sequencing used PBMCs. The receptors derive from a woman in her sixties in good health and CMV-seropositive. CDR3s include the opening cysteine and the closing phenylalanine or tryptophan. The D gene is left open where the match is weak. Not all rows give a size; the values are once, few, many and, for expanded clones, a class.

TRBJ1-2,TRBV28,few,-,15,CASSPGGGLTDGYTF,TGTGCCAGCAGTCCCGGCGGGGGGCTCACGGATGGCTACACCTTC
TRBJ1-2,TRBV19,-,TRBD1,17,CASSITGTGVQSYGYTF,TGTGCCAGTAGTATAACTGGGACAGGAGTCCAATCCTATGGCTACACCTTC
TRBJ2-3,TRBV6-5,-,-,14,CASSYSEDRDTQYF,TGTGCCAGCAGTTACTCGGAGGATCGGGATACGCAGTATTTT
TRBJ2-3,TRBV7-8,once,TRBD1,13,CAARDRRTDTQYF,TGTGCAGCCCGGGACAGGCGCACAGATACGCAGTATTTT
TRBJ2-2,TRBV5-6,few,TRBD2,16,CASNRLAGQYTGELFF,TGTGCCAGCAATAGACTAGCGGGACAATACACCGGGGAGCTGTTTTTT
TRBJ2-7,TRBV15,-,-,13,CATSRGPGWEQYF,TGTGCCACCAGCAGGGGGCCTGGATGGGAGCAGTACTTC
TRBJ2-7,TRBV7-6,-,TRBD2,17,CASSLRTSEAPSYEQYF,TGTGCCAGCAGCTTAAGGACTAGCGAGGCTCCCTCCTACGAGCAGTACTTC
TRBJ2-1,TRBV7-9,-,TRBD1,16,CASSPTGGSLYNEQFF,TGTGCCAGCAGCCCAACAGGGGGATCCCTCTACAATGAGCAGTTCTTC
TRBJ1-3,TRBV9,few,-,15,CASSREGLSGNTIYF,TGTGCCAGCAGCCGGGAGGGGCTCTCTGGAAACACCATATATTTT
TRBJ1-6,TRBV19,-,-,12,CASSPRNSPLHF,TGTGCCAGTAGCCCCCGGAATTCACCCCTCCACTTT
TRBJ2-3,TRBV27,-,TRBD2,19,CASSHGLAGVPPSTDTQYF,TGTGCCAGCAGTCACGGACTAGCGGGAGTGCCACCGAGCACAGATACGCAGTATTTT
TRBJ2-3,TRBV7-2,-,TRBD1,15,CASSPGQGRSDTQYF,TGTGCCAGCAGCCCGGGACAGGGTAGATCAGATACGCAGTATTTT
TRBJ2-1,TRBV6-5,few,-,13,CASSYGGYNEQFF,TGTGCCAGCAGTTACGGAGGGTACAATGAGCAGTTCTTC
TRBJ2-1,TRBV18,-,TRBD2,15,CASSALAGDHNEQFF,TGTGCCAGCTCGGCCCTAGCGGGAGACCACAATGAGCAGTTCTTC
TRBJ1-6,TRBV30,-,-,15,CAGTPGQIYNSPLHF,TGTGCCGGGACGCCCGGACAAATTTATAATTCACCCCTCCACTTT
TRBJ2-7,TRBV2,-,TRBD2,16,CASSGASGRVLGEQYF,TGTGCCAGCAGTGGGGCTAGCGGGAGGGTCCTCGGGGAGCAGTACTTC
TRBJ2-3,TRBV25-1,-,-,14,CASSETSFADTQYF,TGTGCCAGCAGTGAAACTAGCTTTGCAGATACGCAGTATTTT
TRBJ1-6,TRBV5-5,-,-,12,CASRRDDSPLHF,TGTGCCAGCAGGCGGGACGACTCACCCCTCCACTTT
TRBJ2-1,TRBV19,-,TRBD2,18,CASSRPGLAGATYNEQFF,TGTGCCAGTAGTCGACCGGGACTAGCGGGAGCCACCTACAATGAGCAGTTCTTC
TRBJ1-1,TRBV18,-,-,15,CASSPTAGRDTEAFF,TGTGCCAGCTCACCCACAGCGGGGAGGGACACTGAAGCTTTCTTT
TRBJ2-6,TRBV30,few,-,16,CAWRGWRGSGANVLTF,TGTGCCTGGAGGGGGTGGAGGGGATCTGGGGCCAACGTCCTGACTTTC
TRBJ1-5,TRBV4-1,-,TRBD1,15,CASRGQGLSNQPQHF,TGCGCCAGCAGGGGACAGGGATTGAGCAATCAGCCCCAGCATTTT
TRBJ1-2,TRBV18,few,-,16,CASSPTRKMEGYGYTF,TGTGCCAGCTCACCGACCCGAAAAATGGAGGGCTATGGCTACACCTTC
TRBJ2-7,TRBV30,-,TRBD1,17,CAWSQGQGSAYGYEQYF,TGTGCCTGGAGCCAGGGACAGGGGAGCGCTTACGGCTACGAGCAGTACTTC
TRBJ2-3,TRBV5-6,-,TRBD2,17,CASSPVGLAGAVDTQYF,TGTGCCAGCAGCCCAGTGGGGTTAGCGGGAGCGGTAGATACGCAGTATTTT
TRBJ1-4,TRBV19,-,TRBD1,16,CASSIPPGQLNEKLFF,TGTGCCAGTAGTATCCCGCCGGGACAGCTAAATGAAAAACTGTTTTTT
TRBJ2-7,TRBV11-2,-,TRBD2,17,CASSFPGTSGKWYEQYF,TGTGCCAGCAGCTTTCCCGGGACTAGCGGGAAATGGTACGAGCAGTACTTC